This T cell receptor (beta chain) originates from a study of shared clonotypes between healthy human individuals. Study-level results: The researchers took only blood, and tissue repertoires probably look different.

Authors' data handling: Filtering was not the same, since immunoSEQ gave junction-only sequences without quality scores. Here immunoSEQ multiplex PCR was the method, and the copy in TCRdb shows in-frame clones only, minus some. The DNA was the basis for D and trimming; V, J and clone size are from that table. The profile covers millions of clones, with 90% to 95% appearing a single time and 0.39% taken by the ten largest. The sample holds a few counts of this clone. Its antigen remains unknown. Different DNA sequences within this sample yield the same CDR3. The V end was cut by 0 bases, the J end by 1 base, with 6 bases between. Germline CDR1 is MGHRA and CDR2 is YSYEKL. The CDR3 runs 14 residues. None of the donors, who were healthy HIV-negative adults, had recently had acute infections or vaccinations.

The V gene is TRBV4-1, the J gene TRBJ1-1; no firm D call. The specimen was naive CD4+ T cells from PBMCs. Subset reported: CD45RA+ positively selected. The sequence derives from a man aged 18 to 29 in good health. Some clones in this sample may be carry-over from other donors' samples. The CDR3 is CASSQDISNTEAFF. In nucleotides, the CDR3 is TGCGCCAGCAGCCAAGATATCTCGAACACTGAAGCTTTCTTT.